Presented here are 7 T cell receptor beta chains from one specimen sequenced in a study of T cell responses to AZD1222 COVID-19 vaccine. Sequencing used immunoSEQ multiplex PCR; TCRdb keeps in-frame clones, though not all of them. The top ten hold more than 5% of the sample, which has 150,000 to 200,000 clones, around nine tenths seen once. Specimen: peripheral blood, collected on day 0 of AZD1222 vaccination. These receptors were obtained from an adult in good health.

The chain employs TRBV27 and TRBJ1-2; D is unresolved. This CDR3 contains 14 residues. V dropped 3 bases and J dropped 2 bases, with 10 bases sitting between them. The germline V gene encodes CDR1 MNHEY and CDR2 SMNVEV (reference sequence). In DNA form, the CDR3 reads TGTGCCAGCAGTTTTGGCAGATCAAACTATGGCTACACCTTC. This sequence encodes CASSFGRSNYGYTF.

The genes are TRBV6-1 and TRBJ2-4; TRBD1 matches 11 bases. V lost 1 base to trimming and J lost 7 bases; unmatched junction nucleotides: 3. Germline loops: CDR1 MNHNS, CDR2 SASEGT. This CDR3 has 15 residues. The CDR3 region has the DNA TGTGCCAGCAGTGAAGGGGACAGGGGGATGAACATTCAGTACTTC. This codes for CASSEGDRGMNIQYF.

The rearrangement links TRBV24-1 to TRBJ2-2; D not resolved. The germline CDR1 and CDR2 sequences are KGHDR and SFDVKD. This CDR3 spans 12 amino acids. Trimming left V 8 bases short and J 3 bases short, with 6 bases between. The CDR3 region is CATNGDTGELFF. CDR3 DNA: TGTGCCACCAATGGGGACACCGGGGAGCTGTTTTTT.

This clone appeared a single time. The genes are TRBV5-1 and TRBJ1-1; 7 bases agree with TRBD1. Trimming cost V 0 bases and J 5 bases; bases outside gene matches: 10. Germline V CDR1 and CDR2: SGHRS, YFSETQ. This CDR3 contains 16 residues. CDR3 protein: CASSLAVTGKGTEAFF. CDR3 nucleotides: TGCGCCAGCAGCTTGGCGGTGACAGGGAAGGGGACTGAAGCTTTCTTT. Together with reference TRBV5-1 and TRBJ1-1, the CDR3 gives the full variable domain: KAGVTQTPRYLIKTRGQQVTLSCSPISGHRSVSWYQQTPGQGLQFLFEYFSETQRNKGNFPGRFSGRQFSNSRSEMNVSTLELGDSALYLCASSLAVTGKGTEAFFGQGTRLTVV.

The V call is TRBV6-5, the J call TRBJ2-3; D is unclear. The CDR3 length is 14 residues. V was cut by 8 bases and J by 0 bases, with 12 bases left in between. Germline V gene data show CDR1 as MNHEY and CDR2 as SVGAGI. The CDR3 DNA reads TGTGCCAGCGCCCGAGGAACAAGCACAGATACGCAGTATTTT. It specifies CASARGTSTDTQYF.

The chain has TRBV7-7 and TRBJ2-1; maybe TRBD2 (6 bases). This CDR3 spans 13 amino acids. CDR1 is SSHAT, CDR2 FNYEAQ, per germline (reference sequence). Trimming removed 0 bases from V and 9 bases from J, with 9 bases in between. The CDR3 loop is CASSLAGGLEQFF. The CDR3 DNA is TGTGCCAGCAGCTTAGCGGGGGGTCTTGAGCAGTTCTTC.

CDR3 protein: CASSFLSFVGGELFF. The CDR3 region has the DNA TGTGCCAGCAGCTTTTTGTCTTTCGTGGGCGGGGAGCTGTTTTTT. The chain recombines TRBV7-2 with TRBJ2-2; D gene unclear. V was shortened by 3 bases and J by 7 bases, with 15 bases between the two germline ends. CDR3 length equals 15 residues. Per the germline V gene, CDR1 is SGHTA and CDR2 is FQGNSA.